A selection of T cell receptor beta chains follows, all from one sample in a study of control samples from healthy donors and cancer patients. Assay used: immunoSEQ multiplex PCR; TCRdb lists only in-frame clones, some missing. The top ten hold over 7.5% of the sample, which has roughly 83,000 clones, around 82% seen once. The sample comprised blood. These receptors all come from a woman aged 55-70 years in good health. The CDR3 runs from the conserved cysteine through the conserved F or W. The D gene is left open where the match is weak. A clone size is listed for some rows: how often the clone was seen (once, few, many), or a class if it is expanded.

clone_size	v_call	j_call	d_call	cdr3_nt	cdr3_aa
-	TRBV19	TRBJ1-1	-	TGTGCCAGCGGACAGCAGAACACTGAAGCTTTCTTT	CASGQQNTEAFF
-	TRBV28	TRBJ1-5	TRBD1	TGTGCCAGCAGTTTCCTCAGGACAGGGGGGGCTCAGCCCCAGCATTTT	CASSFLRTGGAQPQHF
-	TRBV3-1/TRBV3-2	TRBJ2-1	TRBD2	TGTGCCAGCAATCTAGCGGGACTCAATGAGCAGTTCTTC	CASNLAGLNEQFF
-	TRBV9	TRBJ2-2	-	TGTGCCAGCAGCGTAGGGGACCGCACCGGGGAGCTGTTTTTT	CASSVGDRTGELFF
-	TRBV7-9	TRBJ2-3	TRBD2	TGTGCCAGCAGCTTAGGTAGTAGCGGGGCCACAGATACGCAGTATTTT	CASSLGSSGATDTQYF
-	TRBV6-5	TRBJ1-2	TRBD1	TGTGCCAGCAGTTACTCGGGACAGGGGAGGAATGGCTACACCTTC	CASSYSGQGRNGYTF
-	TRBV24-1	TRBJ2-5	TRBD2	TGTGCCACCAGTGCCCGAGCGGGGCCCCGGCCGGAGACCCAGTACTTC	CATSARAGPRPETQYF
-	TRBV19	TRBJ1-5	-	TGTGCCAGTAGTATCCAGGTCTTTCAGCCCCAGCATTTT	CASSIQVFQPQHF
-	TRBV3-1/TRBV3-2	TRBJ1-1	-	TGTGCCAGCACCCGGGGGGATAAGGTAGCTTTCTTT	CASTRGDKVAFF
-	TRBV6-5	TRBJ1-3	-	TGTGCCAGCAGTTATACAGGACTCAGCTCTGGAAACACCATATATTTT	CASSYTGLSSGNTIYF
-	TRBV7-2	TRBJ2-3	-	TGTGCCAGCAGCCCAAGGGGGGGGGCCCTCGCAGATACGCAGTATTTT	CASSPRGGALADTQYF
-	TRBV11-2	TRBJ2-3	TRBD1	TGTGCCAGCAGCCTAACAGGGGGCCCAGATACGCAGTATTTT	CASSLTGGPDTQYF
-	TRBV11-2	TRBJ1-6	-	TGTGCCAGCAGCCTCCTTAATTCACCCCTCCACTTT	CASSLLNSPLHF
-	TRBV11-2	TRBJ2-7	-	TGTGCCAGCAGCTTAGGGTGGAGGGGCGAGCAGTACTTC	CASSLGWRGEQYF
-	TRBV5-1	TRBJ2-1	-	TGCGCCAGCAGCCCTGGGACCGGACCCTACAATGAGCAGTTCTTC	CASSPGTGPYNEQFF
-	TRBV29-1	TRBJ1-2	TRBD1	TGCAGCGTTCCCCTACAGGGGGCGGGGGGCTACACCTTC	CSVPLQGAGGYTF
few	TRBV4-3	TRBJ2-7	TRBD1	TGCGCCAGCAGCCAAAAGCCGGGACAGGACTACGAGCAGTACTTC	CASSQKPGQDYEQYF
few	TRBV6-6	TRBJ2-1	TRBD2	TGTGCCAGCTGCCAACGACTAGCGGGAGTAGAAGAGCAGTTCTTC	CASCQRLAGVEEQFF
-	TRBV7-2	TRBJ1-1	TRBD1	TGTGCCAGCAGCACCGGACAGGGGAAGAGGAACACTGAAGCTTTCTTT	CASSTGQGKRNTEAFF
-	TRBV16	TRBJ2-7	-	TGTGCCAGCAGCCAAGGGGCCCTCGGAGCCGAGCAGTACTTC	CASSQGALGAEQYF
-	TRBV7-2	TRBJ2-5	TRBD2	TGTGCCAGCAGCTTAACGGGAGGGCCCCGGGAGACCCAGTACTTC	CASSLTGGPRETQYF
-	TRBV6-6	TRBJ2-7	-	TGTGCCAGCAGTCCCCCCAGGAGGGAGTGGTCCTACGAGCAGTACTTC	CASSPPRREWSYEQYF
-	TRBV5-1	TRBJ1-1	-	TGCGCCAGCAGCCCGCAGGTCTTGGGGGGGAACACTGAAGCTTTCTTT	CASSPQVLGGNTEAFF
-	TRBV7-8	TRBJ1-4	-	TGTGCCAGCAGCTTAGTAGGGTACCGGGAAAAACTGTTTTTT	CASSLVGYREKLFF
-	TRBV18	TRBJ1-6	TRBD1	TGTGCCAGCTCAATATCCGGGACAGGGATAAGTTCCTATAATTCACCCCTCCACTTT	CASSISGTGISSYNSPLHF
-	TRBV7-9	TRBJ1-6	-	TGTGCCAGCAGCTTAGATGGGGATTCACCCCTCCACTTT	CASSLDGDSPLHF
-	TRBV10-1	TRBJ2-3	-	TGCGCCAGCAGTGAGACTCTCACAGATACGCAGTATTTT	CASSETLTDTQYF
-	TRBV19	TRBJ2-3	TRBD1	TGTGCCAGCCGACAGGGGGCCTGGGATACGCAGTATTTT	CASRQGAWDTQYF
-	TRBV6-5	TRBJ2-3	-	TGTGCCAGCAGTTACTCGGGGGCCAGCACAGATACGCAGTATTTT	CASSYSGASTDTQYF
-	TRBV29-1	TRBJ2-7	-	TGCAGCGTTGAATTGAGGGGCCGAAACTCCTACGAGCAGTACTTC	CSVELRGRNSYEQYF
few	TRBV5-4	TRBJ2-3	-	TGTGCCAGCAGCGAAAAGATGATACACACAGATACGCAGTATTTT	CASSEKMIHTDTQYF
-	TRBV20-1	TRBJ2-3	-	TGCAGTGCTAGGGAGGAAACCACGCAGTATTTT	CSAREETTQYF
-	TRBV6-2/TRBV6-3	TRBJ2-3	-	TGTGCCAGCAGCCCTGTTGGGGCCCGCACAGATACGCAGTATTTT	CASSPVGARTDTQYF
-	TRBV12-3/TRBV12-4	TRBJ1-2	-	TGTGCCAGCAGTTTACCAGGGGAAAGAGGCTACACCTTC	CASSLPGERGYTF
-	TRBV28	TRBJ1-5	TRBD1	TGTGCCAGCAGTTTGGGGACAGGTTATTTCGTCCCCGACTATCAGCCCCAGCATTTT	CASSLGTGYFVPDYQPQHF